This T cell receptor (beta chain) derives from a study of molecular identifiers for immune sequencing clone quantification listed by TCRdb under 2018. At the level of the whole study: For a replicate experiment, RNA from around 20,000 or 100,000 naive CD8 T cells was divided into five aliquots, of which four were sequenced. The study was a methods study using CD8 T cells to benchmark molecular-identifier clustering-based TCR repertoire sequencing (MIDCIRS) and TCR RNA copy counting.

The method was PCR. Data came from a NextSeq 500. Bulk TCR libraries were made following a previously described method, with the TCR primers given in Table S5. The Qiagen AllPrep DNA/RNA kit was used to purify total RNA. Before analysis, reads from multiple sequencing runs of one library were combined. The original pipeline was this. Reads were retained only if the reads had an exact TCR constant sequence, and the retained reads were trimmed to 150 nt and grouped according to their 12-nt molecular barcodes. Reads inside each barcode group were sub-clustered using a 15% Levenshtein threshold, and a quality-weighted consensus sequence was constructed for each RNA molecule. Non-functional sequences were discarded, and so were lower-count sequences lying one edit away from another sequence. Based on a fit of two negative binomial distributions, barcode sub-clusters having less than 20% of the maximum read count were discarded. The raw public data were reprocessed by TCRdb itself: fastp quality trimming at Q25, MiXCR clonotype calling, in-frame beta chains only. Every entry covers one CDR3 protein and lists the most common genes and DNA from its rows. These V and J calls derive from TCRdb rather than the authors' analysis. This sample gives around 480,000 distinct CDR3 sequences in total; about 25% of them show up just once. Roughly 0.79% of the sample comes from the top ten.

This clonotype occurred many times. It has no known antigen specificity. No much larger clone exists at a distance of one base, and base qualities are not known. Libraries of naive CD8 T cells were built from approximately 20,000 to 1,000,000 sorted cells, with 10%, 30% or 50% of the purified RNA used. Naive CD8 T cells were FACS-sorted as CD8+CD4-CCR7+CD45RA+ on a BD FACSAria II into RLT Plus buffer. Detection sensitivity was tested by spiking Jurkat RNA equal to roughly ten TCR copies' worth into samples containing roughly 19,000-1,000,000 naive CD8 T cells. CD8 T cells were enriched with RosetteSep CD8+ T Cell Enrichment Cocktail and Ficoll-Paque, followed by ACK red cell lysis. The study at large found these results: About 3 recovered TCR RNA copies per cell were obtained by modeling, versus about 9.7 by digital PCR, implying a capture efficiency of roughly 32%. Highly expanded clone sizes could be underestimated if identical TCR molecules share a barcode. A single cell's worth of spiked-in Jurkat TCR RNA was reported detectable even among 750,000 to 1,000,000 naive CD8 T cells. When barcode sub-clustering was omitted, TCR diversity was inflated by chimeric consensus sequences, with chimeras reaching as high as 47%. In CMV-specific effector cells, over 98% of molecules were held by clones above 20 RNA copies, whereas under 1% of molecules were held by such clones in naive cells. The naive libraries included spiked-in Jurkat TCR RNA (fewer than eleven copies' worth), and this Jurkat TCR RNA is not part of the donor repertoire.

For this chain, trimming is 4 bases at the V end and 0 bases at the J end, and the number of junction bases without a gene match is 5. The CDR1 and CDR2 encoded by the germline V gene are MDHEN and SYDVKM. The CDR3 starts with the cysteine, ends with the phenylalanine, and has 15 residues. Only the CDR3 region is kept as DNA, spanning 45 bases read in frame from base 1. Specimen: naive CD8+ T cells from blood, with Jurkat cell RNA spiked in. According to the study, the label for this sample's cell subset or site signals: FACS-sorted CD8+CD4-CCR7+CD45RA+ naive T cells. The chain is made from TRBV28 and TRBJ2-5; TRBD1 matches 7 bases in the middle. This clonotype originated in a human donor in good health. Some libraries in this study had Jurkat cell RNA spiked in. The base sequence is TGTGCCAGCAGTTATCCGGGACAGCACCAAGAGACCCAGTACTTC. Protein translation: CASSYPGQHQETQYF.